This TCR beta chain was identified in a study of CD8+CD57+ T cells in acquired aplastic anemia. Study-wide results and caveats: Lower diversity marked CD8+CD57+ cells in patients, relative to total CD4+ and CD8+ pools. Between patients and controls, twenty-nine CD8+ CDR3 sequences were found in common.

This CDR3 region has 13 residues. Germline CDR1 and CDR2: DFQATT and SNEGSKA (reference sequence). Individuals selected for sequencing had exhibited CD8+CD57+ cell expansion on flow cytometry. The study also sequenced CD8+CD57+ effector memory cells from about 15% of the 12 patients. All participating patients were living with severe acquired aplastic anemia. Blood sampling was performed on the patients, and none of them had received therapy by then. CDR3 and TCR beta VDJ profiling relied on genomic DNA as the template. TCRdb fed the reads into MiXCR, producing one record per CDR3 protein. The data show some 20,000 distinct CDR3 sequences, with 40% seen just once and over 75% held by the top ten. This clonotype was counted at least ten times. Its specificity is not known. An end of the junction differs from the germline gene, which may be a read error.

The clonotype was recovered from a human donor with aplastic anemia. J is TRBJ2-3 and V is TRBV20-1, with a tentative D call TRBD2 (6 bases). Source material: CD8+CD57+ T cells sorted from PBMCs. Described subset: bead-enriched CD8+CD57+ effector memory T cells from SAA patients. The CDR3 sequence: CSATRLRLVGEHF. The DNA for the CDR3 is TGCAGTGCCACGCGCCTAAGACTAGTGGGTGAACATTTT.